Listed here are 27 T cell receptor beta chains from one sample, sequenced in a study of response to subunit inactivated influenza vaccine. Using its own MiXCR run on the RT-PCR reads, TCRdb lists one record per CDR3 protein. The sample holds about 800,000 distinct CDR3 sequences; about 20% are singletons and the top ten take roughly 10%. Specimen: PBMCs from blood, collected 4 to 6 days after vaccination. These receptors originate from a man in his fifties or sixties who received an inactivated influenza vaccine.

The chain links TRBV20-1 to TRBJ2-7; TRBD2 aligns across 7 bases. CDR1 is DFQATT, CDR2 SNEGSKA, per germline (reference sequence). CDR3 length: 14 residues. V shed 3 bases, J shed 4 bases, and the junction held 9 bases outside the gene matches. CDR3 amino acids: CSASPMGGSYEQYF. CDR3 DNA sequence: TGCAGTGCTAGCCCCATGGGCGGGAGTTACGAGCAGTACTTC.

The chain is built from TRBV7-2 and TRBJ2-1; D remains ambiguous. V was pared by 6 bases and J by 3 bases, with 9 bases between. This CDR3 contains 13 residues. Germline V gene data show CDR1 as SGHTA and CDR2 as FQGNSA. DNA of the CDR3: TGTGCCAGCAGACAAACTGGCTACAATGAGCAGTTCTTC. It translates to CASRQTGYNEQFF.

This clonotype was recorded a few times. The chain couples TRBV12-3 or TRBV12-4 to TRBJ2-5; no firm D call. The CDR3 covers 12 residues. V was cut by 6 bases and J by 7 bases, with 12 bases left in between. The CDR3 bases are TGTGCCAGCAGCCCCGGTCGAAGGACCCAGTACTTC. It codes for CASSPGRRTQYF.

The chain's CDR3 is CASSFLGQGAEQFF. The CDR3 DNA is TGTGCCAGCAGCTTTCTCGGGCAGGGTGCTGAGCAGTTCTTC. The gene calls are TRBV7-9 and TRBJ2-1; TRBD1 might be the D (5 bases). V was pared by 3 bases and J by 9 bases, with 15 bases between. The germline gives CDR1 SEHNR, CDR2 FQNEAQ (reference sequence). CDR3 size: 14 residues.

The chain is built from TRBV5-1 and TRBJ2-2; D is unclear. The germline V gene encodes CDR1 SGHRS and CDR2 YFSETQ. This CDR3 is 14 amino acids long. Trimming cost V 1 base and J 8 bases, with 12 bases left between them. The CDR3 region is CASSLRAISGELFF. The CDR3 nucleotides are TGCGCCAGCAGCTTGAGGGCCATCTCGGGGGAGCTGTTTTTT.

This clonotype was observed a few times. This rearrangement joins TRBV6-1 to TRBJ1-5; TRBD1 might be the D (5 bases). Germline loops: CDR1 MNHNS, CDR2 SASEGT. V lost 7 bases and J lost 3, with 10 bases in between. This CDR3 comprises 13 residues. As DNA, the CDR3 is TGTGCCAGCACGCGACAGCCCAATCAGCCCCAGCATTTT. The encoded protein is CASTRQPNQPQHF.

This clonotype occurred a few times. The DNA for the CDR3 is TGTGCCAGCAGCAGAGACACCGCCCAAGAGACCCAGTACTTC. This translates into CASSRDTAQETQYF. The chain recombines TRBV2 with TRBJ2-5; D gene unclear. The germline CDR1 and CDR2 sequences are SNHLY and FYNNEI. The CDR3 is 14 amino acids. Between the trimmed V and J ends, which lost 6 bases and 1 base, there was a span of 12 bases.

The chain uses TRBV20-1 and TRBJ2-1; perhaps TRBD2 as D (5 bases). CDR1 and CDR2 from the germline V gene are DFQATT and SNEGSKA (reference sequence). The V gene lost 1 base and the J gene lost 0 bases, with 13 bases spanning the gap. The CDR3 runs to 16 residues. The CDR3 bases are TGCAGTGCTAGAGTTTTAGGTAGCGCCTCCTACAATGAGCAGTTCTTC. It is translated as CSARVLGSASYNEQFF.

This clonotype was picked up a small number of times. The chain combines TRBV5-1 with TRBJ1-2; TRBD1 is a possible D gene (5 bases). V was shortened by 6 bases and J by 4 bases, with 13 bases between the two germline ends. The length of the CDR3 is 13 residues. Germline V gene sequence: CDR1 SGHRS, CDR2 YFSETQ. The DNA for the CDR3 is TGCGCCAGCACCCATCAGGGTGGCTATGGCTACACCTTC. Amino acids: CASTHQGGYGYTF.

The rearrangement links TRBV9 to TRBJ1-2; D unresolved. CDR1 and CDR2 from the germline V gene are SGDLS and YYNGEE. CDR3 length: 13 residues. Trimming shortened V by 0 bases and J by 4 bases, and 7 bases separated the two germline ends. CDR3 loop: CASSVVSSYGYTF. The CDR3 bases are TGTGCCAGCAGCGTAGTAAGTTCCTATGGCTACACCTTC.

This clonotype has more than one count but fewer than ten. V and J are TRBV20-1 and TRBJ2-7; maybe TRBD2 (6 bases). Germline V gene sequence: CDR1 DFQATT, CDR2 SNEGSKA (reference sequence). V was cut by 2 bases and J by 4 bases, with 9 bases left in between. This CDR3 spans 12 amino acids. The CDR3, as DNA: TGCAGTGCTAGAACGACTAGTTACGAGCAGTACTTC. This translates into CSARTTSYEQYF.

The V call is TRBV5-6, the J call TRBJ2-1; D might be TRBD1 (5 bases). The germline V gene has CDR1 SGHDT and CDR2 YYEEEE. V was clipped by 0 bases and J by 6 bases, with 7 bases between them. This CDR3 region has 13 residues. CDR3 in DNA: TGTGCCAGCAGCTTGGCACAGGTCAATGAGCAGTTCTTC. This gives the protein CASSLAQVNEQFF.

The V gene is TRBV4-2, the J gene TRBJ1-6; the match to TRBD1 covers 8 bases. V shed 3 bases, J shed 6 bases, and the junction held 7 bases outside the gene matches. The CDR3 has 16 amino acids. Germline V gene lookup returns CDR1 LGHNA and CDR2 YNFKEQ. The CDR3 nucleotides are TGTGCCAGCAGCCAGCCTCCGGGACAGGTTAATTCACCCCTCCACTTT. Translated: CASSQPPGQVNSPLHF.

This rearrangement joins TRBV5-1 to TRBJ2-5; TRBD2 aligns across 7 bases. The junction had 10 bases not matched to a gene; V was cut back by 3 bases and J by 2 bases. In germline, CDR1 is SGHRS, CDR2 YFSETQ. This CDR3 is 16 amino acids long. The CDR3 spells CASSWPRAGTQETQYF. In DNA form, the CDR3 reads TGCGCCAGCAGCTGGCCTCGAGCGGGGACTCAAGAGACCCAGTACTTC.

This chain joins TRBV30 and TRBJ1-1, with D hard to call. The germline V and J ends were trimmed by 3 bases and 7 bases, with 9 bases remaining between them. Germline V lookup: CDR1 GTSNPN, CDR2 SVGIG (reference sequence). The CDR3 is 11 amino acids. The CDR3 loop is CAWRQNLEAFF. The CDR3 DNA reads TGTGCCTGGAGACAGAATCTTGAAGCTTTCTTT.

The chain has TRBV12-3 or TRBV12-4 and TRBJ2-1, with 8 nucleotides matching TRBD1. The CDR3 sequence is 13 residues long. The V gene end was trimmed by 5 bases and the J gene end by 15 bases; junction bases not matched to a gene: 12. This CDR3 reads CASSTRTGRMVFF. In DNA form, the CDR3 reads TGTGCCAGCAGTACCCGGACAGGGAGGATGGTGTTCTTC.

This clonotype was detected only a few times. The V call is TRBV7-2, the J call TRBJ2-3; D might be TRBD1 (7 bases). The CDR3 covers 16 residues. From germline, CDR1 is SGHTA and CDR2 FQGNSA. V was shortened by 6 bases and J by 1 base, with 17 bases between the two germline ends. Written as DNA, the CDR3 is TGTGCCAGCAGACCAGGGGGGAGAGGGGGCACAGATACGCAGTATTTT. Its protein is CASRPGGRGGTDTQYF. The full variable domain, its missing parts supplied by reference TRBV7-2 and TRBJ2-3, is GAGVSQSPSNKVTEKGKDVELRCDPISGHTALYWYRQSLGQGLEFLIYFQGNSAPDKSGLPSDRFSAERTGGSVSTLTIQRTQQEDSAVYLCASRPGGRGGTDTQYFGPGTRLTVL.

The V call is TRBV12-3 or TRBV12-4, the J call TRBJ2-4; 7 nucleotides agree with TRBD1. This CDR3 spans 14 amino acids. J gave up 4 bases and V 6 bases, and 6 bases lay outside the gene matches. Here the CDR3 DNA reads TGTGCCAGCAGCCCCAAGACAGGGAAAAACATTCAGTACTTC. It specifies CASSPKTGKNIQYF.

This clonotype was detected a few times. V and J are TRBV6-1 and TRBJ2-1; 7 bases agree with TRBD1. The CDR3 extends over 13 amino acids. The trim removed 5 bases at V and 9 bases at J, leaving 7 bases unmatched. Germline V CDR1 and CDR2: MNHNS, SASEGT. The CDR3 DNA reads TGTGCCAGCAGTAGGGACAGCGAGGGTGAGCAGTTCTTC. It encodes CASSRDSEGEQFF.

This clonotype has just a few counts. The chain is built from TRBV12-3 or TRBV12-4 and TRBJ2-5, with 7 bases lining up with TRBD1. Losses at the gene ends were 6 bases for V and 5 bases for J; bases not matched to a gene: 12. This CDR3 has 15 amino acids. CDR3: CASRYSTGVGETQYF. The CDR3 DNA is TGTGCCAGCAGATATTCTACAGGGGTTGGGGAGACCCAGTACTTC.

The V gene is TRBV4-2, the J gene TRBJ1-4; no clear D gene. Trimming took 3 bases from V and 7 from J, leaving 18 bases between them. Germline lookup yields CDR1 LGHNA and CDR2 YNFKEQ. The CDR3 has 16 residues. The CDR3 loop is CASSHRWEGLGEKLFF. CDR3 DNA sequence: TGTGCCAGCAGCCATAGGTGGGAAGGGCTCGGTGAAAAACTGTTTTTT.

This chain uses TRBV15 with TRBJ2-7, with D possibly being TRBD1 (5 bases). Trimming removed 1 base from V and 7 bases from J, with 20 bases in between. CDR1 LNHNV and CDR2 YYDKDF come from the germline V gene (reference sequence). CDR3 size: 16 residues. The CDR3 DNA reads TGTGCCACCAGCAGAGTGGCCCAGTGGGGCTTCGGGGAGCAGTACTTC. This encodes CATSRVAQWGFGEQYF.

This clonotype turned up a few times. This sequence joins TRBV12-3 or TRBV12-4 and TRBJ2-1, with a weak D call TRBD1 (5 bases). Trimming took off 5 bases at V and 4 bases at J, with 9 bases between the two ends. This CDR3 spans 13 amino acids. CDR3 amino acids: CASSMNRYNEQFF. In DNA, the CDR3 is TGTGCCAGCAGTATGAACAGGTACAATGAGCAGTTCTTC.

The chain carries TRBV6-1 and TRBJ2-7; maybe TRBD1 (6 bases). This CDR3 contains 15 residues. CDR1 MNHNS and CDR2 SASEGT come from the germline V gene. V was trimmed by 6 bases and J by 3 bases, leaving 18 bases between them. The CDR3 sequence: CASSSGGQRYYEQYF. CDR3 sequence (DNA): TGTGCCAGCAGCTCCGGCGGACAGCGATACTACGAGCAGTACTTC.

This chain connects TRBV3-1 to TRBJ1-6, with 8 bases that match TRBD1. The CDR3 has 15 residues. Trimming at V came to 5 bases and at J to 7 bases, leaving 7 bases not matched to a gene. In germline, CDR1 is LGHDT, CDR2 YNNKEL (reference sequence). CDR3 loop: CASSSRTGRNSPLHF. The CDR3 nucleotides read TGTGCCAGCAGCTCCCGGACAGGGAGGAATTCACCCCTCCACTTT.

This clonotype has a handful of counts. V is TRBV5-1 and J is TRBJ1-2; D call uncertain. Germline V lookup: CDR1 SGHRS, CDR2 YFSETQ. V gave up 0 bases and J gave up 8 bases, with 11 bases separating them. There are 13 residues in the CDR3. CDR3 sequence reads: CASSLAPEWGYTF. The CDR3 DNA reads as TGCGCCAGCAGCTTGGCGCCGGAGTGGGGCTACACCTTC. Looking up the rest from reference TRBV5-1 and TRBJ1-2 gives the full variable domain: KAGVTQTPRYLIKTRGQQVTLSCSPISGHRSVSWYQQTPGQGLQFLFEYFSETQRNKGNFPGRFSGRQFSNSRSEMNVSTLELGDSALYLCASSLAPEWGYTFGSGTRLTVV.

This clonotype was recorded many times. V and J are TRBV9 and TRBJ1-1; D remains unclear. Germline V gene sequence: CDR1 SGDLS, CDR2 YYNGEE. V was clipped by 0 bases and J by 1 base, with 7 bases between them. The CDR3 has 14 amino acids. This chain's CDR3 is CASSVGQRNTEAFF. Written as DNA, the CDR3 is TGTGCCAGCAGCGTAGGGCAGAGGAACACTGAAGCTTTCTTT.